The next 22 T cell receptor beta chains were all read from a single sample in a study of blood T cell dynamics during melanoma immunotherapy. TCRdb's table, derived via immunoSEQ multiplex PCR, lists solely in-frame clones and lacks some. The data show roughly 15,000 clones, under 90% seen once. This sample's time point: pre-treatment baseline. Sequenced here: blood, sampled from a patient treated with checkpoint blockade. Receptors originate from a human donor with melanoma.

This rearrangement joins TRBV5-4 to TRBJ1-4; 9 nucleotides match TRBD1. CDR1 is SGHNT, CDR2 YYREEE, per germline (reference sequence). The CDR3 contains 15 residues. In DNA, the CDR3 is TGTGCTGGCAGCATTAGGACAGGGGTGGTTGAAAAACTGTTTTTT. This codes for CAGSIRTGVVEKLFF.

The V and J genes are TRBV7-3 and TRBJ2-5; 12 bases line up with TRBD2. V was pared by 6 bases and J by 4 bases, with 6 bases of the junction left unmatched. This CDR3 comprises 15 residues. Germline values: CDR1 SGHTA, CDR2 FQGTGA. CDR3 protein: CASSRLAGEGETQYF. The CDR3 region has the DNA TGTGCCAGCAGTAGACTAGCGGGGGAGGGAGAGACCCAGTACTTC.

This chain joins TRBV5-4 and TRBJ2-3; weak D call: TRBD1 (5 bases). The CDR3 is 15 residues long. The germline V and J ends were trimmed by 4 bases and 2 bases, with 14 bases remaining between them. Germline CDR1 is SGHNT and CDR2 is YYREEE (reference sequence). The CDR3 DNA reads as TGTGCCAGCAGCGAGACAGTGGCCCTCACAGATACGCAGTATTTT. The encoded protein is CASSETVALTDTQYF.

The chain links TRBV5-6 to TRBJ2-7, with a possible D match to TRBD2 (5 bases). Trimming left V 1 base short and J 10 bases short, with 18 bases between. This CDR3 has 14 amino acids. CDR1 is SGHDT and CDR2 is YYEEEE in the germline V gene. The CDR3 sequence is CASSLTLRRPVQYF. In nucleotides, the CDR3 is TGTGCCAGCAGCTTGACTCTGAGGAGGCCCGTTCAGTACTTC.

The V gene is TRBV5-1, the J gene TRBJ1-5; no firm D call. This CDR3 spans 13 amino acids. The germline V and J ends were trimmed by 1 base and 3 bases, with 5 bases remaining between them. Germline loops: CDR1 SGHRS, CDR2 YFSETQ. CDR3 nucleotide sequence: TGCGCCAGCAGCTTGAGTTTCAATCAGCCCCAGCATTTT. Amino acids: CASSLSFNQPQHF.

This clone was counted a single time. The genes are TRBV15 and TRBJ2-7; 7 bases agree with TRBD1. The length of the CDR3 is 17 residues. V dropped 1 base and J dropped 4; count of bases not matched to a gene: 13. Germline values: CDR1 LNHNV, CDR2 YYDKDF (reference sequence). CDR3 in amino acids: CATSRVPFLDRVYEQYF. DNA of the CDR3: TGTGCCACCAGCAGAGTCCCTTTCCTAGACAGGGTTTACGAGCAGTACTTC.

The CDR3 region has the DNA TGTGCCAGCAGCTTAGATATAGGAGCTAACTATGGCTACACCTTC. The encoded protein is CASSLDIGANYGYTF. The chain carries TRBV7-2 and TRBJ1-2; D unclear. CDR1 and CDR2 (germline): SGHTA, FQGNSA. The CDR3 covers 15 residues. Trimming shortened V by 1 base and J by 0 bases, and 9 bases separated the two germline ends.

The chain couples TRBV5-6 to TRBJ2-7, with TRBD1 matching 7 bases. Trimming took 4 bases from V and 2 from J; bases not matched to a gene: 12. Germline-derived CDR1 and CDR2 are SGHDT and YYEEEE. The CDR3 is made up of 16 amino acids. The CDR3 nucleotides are TGTGCCAGCAGCCGGACACTGGACAGGCGCCCCTACGAGCAGTACTTC. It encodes CASSRTLDRRPYEQYF.

Written as DNA, the CDR3 is TGTGCCAGCAGTTTATACGGCCTCAGAAGTGAGCAGTTCTTC. As protein: CASSLYGLRSEQFF. The chain couples TRBV27 to TRBJ2-1; D is unclear. There are 14 residues in the CDR3. Deletions cut 1 base from V and 9 bases from J, with 13 bases between. Per germline, CDR1 MNHEY and CDR2 SMNVEV (reference sequence).

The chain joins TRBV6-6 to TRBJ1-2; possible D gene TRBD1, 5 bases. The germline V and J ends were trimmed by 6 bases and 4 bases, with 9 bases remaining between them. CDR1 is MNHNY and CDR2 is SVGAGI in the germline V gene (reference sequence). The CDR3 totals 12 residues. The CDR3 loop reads CASRGESYGYTF. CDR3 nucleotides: TGTGCCAGCAGGGGGGAATCCTATGGCTACACCTTC.

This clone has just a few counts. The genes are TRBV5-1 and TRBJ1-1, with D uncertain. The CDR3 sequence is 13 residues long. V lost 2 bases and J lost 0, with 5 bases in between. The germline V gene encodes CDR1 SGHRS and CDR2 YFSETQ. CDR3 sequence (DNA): TGCGCCAGCAGCTTTGGAATGAACACTGAAGCTTTCTTT. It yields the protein CASSFGMNTEAFF.

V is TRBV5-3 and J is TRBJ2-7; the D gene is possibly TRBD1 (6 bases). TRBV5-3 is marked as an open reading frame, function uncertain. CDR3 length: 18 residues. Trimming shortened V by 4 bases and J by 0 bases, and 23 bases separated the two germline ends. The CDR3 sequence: CARSPALYTGLISYEQYF. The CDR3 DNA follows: TGTGCCAGAAGCCCGGCCCTTTACACAGGGCTAATCTCCTACGAGCAGTACTTC.

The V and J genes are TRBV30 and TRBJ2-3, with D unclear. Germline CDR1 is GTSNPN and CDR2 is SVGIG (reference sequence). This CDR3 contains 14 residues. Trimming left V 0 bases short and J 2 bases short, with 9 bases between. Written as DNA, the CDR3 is TGTGCCTGGAGTGTTTCTACCTACACAGATACGCAGTATTTT. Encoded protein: CAWSVSTYTDTQYF.

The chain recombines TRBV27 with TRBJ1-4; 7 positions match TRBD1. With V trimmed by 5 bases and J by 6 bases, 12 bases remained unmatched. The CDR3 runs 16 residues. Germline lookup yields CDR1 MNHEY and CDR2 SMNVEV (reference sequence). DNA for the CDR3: TGTGCCAGCAGTCCCCCTTTGGAGGGGGCGGATGAAAAACTGTTTTTT. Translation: CASSPPLEGADEKLFF.

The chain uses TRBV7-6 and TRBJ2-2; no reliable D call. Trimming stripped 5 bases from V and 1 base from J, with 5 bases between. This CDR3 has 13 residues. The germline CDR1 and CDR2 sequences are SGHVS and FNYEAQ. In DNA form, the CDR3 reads TGTGCCAGCAGCGCGTTGAACACCGGGGAGCTGTTTTTT. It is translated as CASSALNTGELFF.

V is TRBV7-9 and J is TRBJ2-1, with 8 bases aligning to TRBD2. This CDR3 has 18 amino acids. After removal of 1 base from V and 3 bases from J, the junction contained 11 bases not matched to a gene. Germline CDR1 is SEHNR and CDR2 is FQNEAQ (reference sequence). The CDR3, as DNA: TGTGCCAGCAGCTTAGTTTTTGGCGGGGGGCTTATCTACAATGAGCAGTTCTTC. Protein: CASSLVFGGGLIYNEQFF.

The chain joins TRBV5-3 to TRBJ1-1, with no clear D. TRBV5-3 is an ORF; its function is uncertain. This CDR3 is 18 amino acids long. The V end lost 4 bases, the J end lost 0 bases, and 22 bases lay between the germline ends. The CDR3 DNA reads TGTGCCAGAAGCCTATCTTGGACCCTGTATAACATGAACACTGAAGCTTTCTTT. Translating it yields CARSLSWTLYNMNTEAFF.

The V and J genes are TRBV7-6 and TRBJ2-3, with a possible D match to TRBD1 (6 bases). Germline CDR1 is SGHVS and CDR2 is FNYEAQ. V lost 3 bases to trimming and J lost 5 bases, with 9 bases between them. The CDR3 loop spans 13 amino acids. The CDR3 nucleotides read TGTGCCAGCAGCTTTAAACAGGGAGATACGCAGTATTTT. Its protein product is CASSFKQGDTQYF.

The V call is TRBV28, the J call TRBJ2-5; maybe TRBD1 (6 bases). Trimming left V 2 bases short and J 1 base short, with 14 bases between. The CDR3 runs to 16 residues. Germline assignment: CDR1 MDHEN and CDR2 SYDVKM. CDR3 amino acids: CASSLVPGEFQETQYF. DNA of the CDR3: TGTGCCAGCAGTTTAGTTCCAGGGGAGTTCCAAGAGACCCAGTACTTC.

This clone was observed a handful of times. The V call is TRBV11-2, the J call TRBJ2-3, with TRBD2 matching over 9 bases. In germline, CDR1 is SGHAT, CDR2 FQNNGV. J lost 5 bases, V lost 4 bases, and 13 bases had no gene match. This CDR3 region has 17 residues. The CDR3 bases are TGTGCCAGCAGCTCCCCCACGCGGCGGGGGGGCGGAGATACGCAGTATTTT. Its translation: CASSSPTRRGGGDTQYF.

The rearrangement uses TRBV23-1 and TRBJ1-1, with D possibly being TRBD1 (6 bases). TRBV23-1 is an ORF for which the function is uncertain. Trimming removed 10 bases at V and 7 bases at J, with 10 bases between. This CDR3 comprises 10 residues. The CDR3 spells CANRTDEAFF. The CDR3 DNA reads TGCGCCAATCGGACAGATGAAGCTTTCTTT.

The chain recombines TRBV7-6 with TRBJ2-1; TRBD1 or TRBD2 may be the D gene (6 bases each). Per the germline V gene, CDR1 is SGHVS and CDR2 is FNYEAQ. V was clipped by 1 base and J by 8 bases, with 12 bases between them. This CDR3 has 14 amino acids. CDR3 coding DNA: TGTGCCAGCAGCTTAGTATGGGGGGCCTATGAGCAGTTCTTC. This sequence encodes CASSLVWGAYEQFF. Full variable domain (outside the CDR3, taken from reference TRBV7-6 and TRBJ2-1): GAGVSQSPRYKVTKRGQDVALRCDPISGHVSLYWYRQALGQGPEFLTYFNYEAQQDKSGLPNDRFSAERPEGSISTLTIQRTEQRDSAMYRCASSLVWGAYEQFFGPGTRLTVL.